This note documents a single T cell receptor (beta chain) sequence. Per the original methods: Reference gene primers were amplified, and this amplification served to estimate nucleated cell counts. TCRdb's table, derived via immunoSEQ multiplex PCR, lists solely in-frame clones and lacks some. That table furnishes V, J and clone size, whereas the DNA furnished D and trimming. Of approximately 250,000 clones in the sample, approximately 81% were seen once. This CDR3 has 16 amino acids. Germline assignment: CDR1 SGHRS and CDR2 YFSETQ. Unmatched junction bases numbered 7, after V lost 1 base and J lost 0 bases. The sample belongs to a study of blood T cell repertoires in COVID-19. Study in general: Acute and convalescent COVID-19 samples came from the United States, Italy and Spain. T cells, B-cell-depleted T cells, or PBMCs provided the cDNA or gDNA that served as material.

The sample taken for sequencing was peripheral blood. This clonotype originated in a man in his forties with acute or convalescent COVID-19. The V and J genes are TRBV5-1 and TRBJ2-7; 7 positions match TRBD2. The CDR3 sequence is CASSLMGGGSSYEQYF. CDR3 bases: TGCGCCAGCAGCTTGATGGGCGGGGGAAGCTCCTACGAGCAGTACTTC.